Presented here are 19 T cell receptor beta chains from one specimen sequenced in a study of CD8 T cells in ankylosing spondylitis. TCRdb re-called the 5' RACE reads through MiXCR, storing one row per CDR3 protein. The sample shows about 800,000 distinct CDR3 sequences, approximately 12% of them seen only once. General observations from the study: A motif in TCR beta, a set of 8 or 9 highly homologous variants, appeared characteristic of ankylosing spondylitis blood.

The antigens these receptors bind are not known. Material: blood, either unsorted or a sorted T cell fraction (not recorded which). The receptors were gathered from a male donor with ankylosing spondylitis.

V and J are TRBV9 and TRBJ2-2; no reliable D call. V gave up 0 bases and J gave up 5 bases, with 5 bases separating them. CDR3 size: 13 residues. The V gene's germline CDR1 is SGDLS and CDR2 YYNGEE. DNA for the CDR3: TGTGCCAGCAGCGTAGTACGAACCGGGGAGCTGTTTTTT. Translated, it gives CASSVVRTGELFF.

The chain links TRBV7-2 to TRBJ2-7; D not certain. CDR1 is SGHTA and CDR2 is FQGNSA in the germline V gene. V dropped 5 bases and J dropped 2 bases, with 10 bases sitting between them. The CDR3 is made up of 13 amino acids. The CDR3 DNA is TGTGCCAGCAGCCCTAGGCACGCCTACGAGCAGTACTTC. Translation: CASSPRHAYEQYF.

The chain couples TRBV5-1 to TRBJ1-5; D possibly corresponds to TRBD1 (6 bases). V dropped 4 bases and J dropped 0 bases, with 17 bases sitting between them. The germline V gene has CDR1 SGHRS and CDR2 YFSETQ. This CDR3 comprises 17 residues. The CDR3 sequence is CASSPAGGRNSNQPQHF. CDR3 DNA: TGCGCCAGCAGCCCGGCCGGGGGGCGAAATAGCAATCAGCCCCAGCATTTT.

The genes are TRBV7-8 and TRBJ1-6; 8 nucleotides agree with TRBD1. Germline V gene data show CDR1 as SGHVS and CDR2 as FQNEAQ. CDR3 length: 16 amino acids. V lost 5 bases and J lost 6; bases outside the gene matches: 9. The CDR3 protein is CASSAIRDRFNSPLHF. In nucleotides, the CDR3 is TGTGCCAGCAGCGCGATCCGGGACAGGTTTAATTCACCCCTCCACTTT.

The gene calls are TRBV29-1 and TRBJ1-2, with unresolved D. Trimming cost V 6 bases and J 4 bases, with 12 bases left between them. The CDR3 extends over 12 amino acids. CDR1 and CDR2 from the germline V gene are SQVTM and ANQGSEA. This CDR3 is CSVGLAIYGYTF. The CDR3 bases are TGCAGCGTCGGACTTGCAATCTATGGCTACACCTTC.

This clonotype is a singleton in its sample. The chain couples TRBV15 to TRBJ1-2; TRBD1 matches at 7 bases. J gave up 7 bases and V 0 bases, and 5 bases lay outside the gene matches. Germline CDR1 and CDR2: LNHNV and YYDKDF (reference sequence). The CDR3 runs to 14 residues. The CDR3 loop is CATSRERGGSGYTF. CDR3 DNA: TGTGCCACCAGCAGAGAGAGAGGGGGCAGTGGCTACACCTTC.

Ten or more counts support this clonotype. The chain couples TRBV29-1 to TRBJ2-5, with 7 bases lining up with TRBD1. The CDR3 loop spans 12 amino acids. The junction had 3 bases not matched to a gene; V was cut back by 3 bases and J by 5 bases. The germline CDR1 and CDR2 sequences are SQVTM and ANQGSEA. The CDR3 DNA reads TGCAGCGTTGATGGCAGGGGGGAGACCCAGTACTTC. Its protein is CSVDGRGETQYF.

This clonotype was counted many times. The chain recombines TRBV24-1 with TRBJ1-2; D not certain. Germline values: CDR1 KGHDR, CDR2 SFDVKD. This CDR3 region has 14 residues. V gave up 4 bases and J gave up 5 bases, with 13 bases separating them. The CDR3 reads CATSDPAAGYGYTF. The CDR3 nucleotides are TGTGCCACCAGTGACCCCGCGGCGGGTTATGGCTACACCTTC.

V usage is TRBV5-6 and J usage is TRBJ2-7; no clear D gene. V gave up 2 bases and J gave up 2 bases, with 11 bases separating them. The CDR3 is 14 amino acids. Germline V gene data show CDR1 as SGHDT and CDR2 as YYEEEE. CDR3 sequence: CASSLLTYTYEQYF. For the CDR3, the DNA is TGTGCCAGCAGCTTATTGACGTACACCTACGAGCAGTACTTC.

V is TRBV7-9 and J is TRBJ2-1; D could derive from TRBD1 or TRBD2 (5 bases each). The ends were cut back, 3 bases at V and 2 bases at J, with 14 bases in the middle. The CDR3 runs to 16 residues. Looked up from germline, CDR1 is SEHNR and CDR2 is FQNEAQ (reference sequence). The DNA for the CDR3 is TGTGCCAGCAGCTTGGGACCAAAAGGCCCCTACAATGAGCAGTTCTTC. Protein: CASSLGPKGPYNEQFF. Full variable domain (remainder filled in from reference TRBV7-9 and TRBJ2-1): DTGVSQNPRHKITKRGQNVTFRCDPISEHNRLYWYRQTLGQGPEFLTYFQNEAQLEKSRLLSDRFSAERPKGSFSTLEIQRTEQGDSAMYLCASSLGPKGPYNEQFFGPGTRLTVL.

This clonotype has ten or more counts. V usage is TRBV5-1 and J usage is TRBJ2-6, with 7 nucleotides matching TRBD1. The CDR3 is 14 amino acids. V lost 8 bases and J lost 4; bases outside the gene matches: 6. The germline gives CDR1 SGHRS, CDR2 YFSETQ. CDR3 residues: CASVGTVGANVLTF. CDR3 nucleotide sequence: TGCGCCAGTGTAGGGACAGTGGGGGCCAACGTCCTGACTTTC.

Only a few counts were recorded for this clonotype. The chain carries TRBV5-1 and TRBJ2-7; D might be TRBD1 or TRBD2, each matching 5 bases. V lost 2 bases and J lost 3, with 18 bases in between. The germline CDR1 and CDR2 sequences are SGHRS and YFSETQ. The CDR3 extends over 16 amino acids. In nucleotides, the CDR3 is TGCGCCAGCAGCTTCGACCCAGGGAGTGAGGACTACGAGCAGTACTTC. It codes for CASSFDPGSEDYEQYF.

This clonotype showed up many times. The rearrangement uses TRBV20-1 and TRBJ2-7; possibly TRBD2 for D (5 bases). Per germline, CDR1 DFQATT and CDR2 SNEGSKA (reference sequence). The V and J ends lost 0 bases and 3 bases respectively, with 12 bases between them. There are 14 residues in the CDR3. The CDR3 reads CSARDASSYYEQYF. The CDR3 DNA is TGCAGTGCTAGAGATGCTAGCTCCTACTACGAGCAGTACTTC.

This clonotype was picked up many times. This sequence joins TRBV20-1 and TRBJ1-6, with 9 bases fitting TRBD1. The CDR3 length is 18 residues. CDR1 and CDR2 (germline): DFQATT, SNEGSKA (reference sequence). V was pared by 3 bases and J by 7 bases, with 16 bases of the junction left unmatched. CDR3 amino acids: CSARTQHAGTGRNSPLHF. The DNA of the CDR3 is TGCAGTGCTAGGACCCAACATGCCGGGACAGGGAGGAATTCACCCCTCCACTTT.

The V gene is TRBV5-5, the J gene TRBJ2-1, with a tentative D call TRBD1 (7 bases). Germline V lookup: CDR1 SGHKS, CDR2 YYEKEE (reference sequence). V was clipped by 2 bases and J by 2 bases, with 11 bases between them. This CDR3 has 15 amino acids. This chain's CDR3 is CASSFRGDPYNEQFF. CDR3 nucleotides: TGTGCCAGCAGCTTCAGGGGGGATCCCTACAATGAGCAGTTCTTC.

This clonotype was seen only a few times. The rearrangement uses TRBV4-2 and TRBJ2-6; D gene ambiguous. Per the germline V gene, CDR1 is LGHNA and CDR2 is YNFKEQ. Trimming took 1 base from V and 0 from J, leaving 10 bases between them. The CDR3 spans 17 residues. The CDR3 bases are TGTGCCAGCAGCCAAGCGGCAGGAAACTCTGGGGCCAACGTCCTGACTTTC. As protein: CASSQAAGNSGANVLTF.

The sample holds a few counts of this clonotype. The rearrangement joins TRBV29-1 to TRBJ1-2, with 9 bases lining up with TRBD1. The trim removed 8 bases at V and 0 bases at J, leaving 10 bases unmatched. The germline CDR1 and CDR2 sequences are SQVTM and ANQGSEA. The CDR3 loop spans 15 amino acids. The CDR3 nucleotides read TGCAGCCTACAAGACAGGGGGGGATCTAACTATGGCTACACCTTC. Protein sequence: CSLQDRGGSNYGYTF.

The table lists this clonotype with a few counts. The genes are TRBV6-5 and TRBJ2-1, with 7 positions matching TRBD2. The junction had 5 bases not matched to a gene; V was cut back by 3 bases and J by 3 bases. The CDR3 loop spans 15 amino acids. CDR1 and CDR2 (germline): MNHEY, SVGAGI. This CDR3 reads CASSYQPGGYNEQFF. The CDR3 nucleotides read TGTGCCAGCAGTTATCAACCGGGGGGCTACAATGAGCAGTTCTTC.

This clonotype was recorded a few times. The rearrangement links TRBV5-6 to TRBJ2-5; 8 positions agree with TRBD2. The germline V gene encodes CDR1 SGHDT and CDR2 YYEEEE. V shed 4 bases, J shed 2 bases, and the junction held 7 bases outside the gene matches. This CDR3 has 15 residues. The CDR3 protein is CASSGLAGSQETQYF. The CDR3 DNA sequence: TGTGCCAGCAGCGGTCTAGCGGGTTCTCAAGAGACCCAGTACTTC. Full variable domain (remainder filled in from reference TRBV5-6 and TRBJ2-5): DAGVTQSPTHLIKTRGQQVTLRCSPKSGHDTVSWYQQALGQGPQFIFQYYEEEERQRGNFPDRFSGHQFPNYSSELNVNALLLGDSALYLCASSGLAGSQETQYFGPGTRLLVL.